This TCR beta chain was identified in a study of blood T cells in healthy people across ages. Using a J-beta primer mix together with a sample-barcoded 5' primer, a second PCR was run for about 7 to 12 cycles. Each cDNA molecule, via a template-switch adaptor with 12 random nucleotides, was tagged. In TCRdb, the 5' RACE reads were re-called with MiXCR into one record per CDR3 protein. The data show approximately 810,000 distinct CDR3 sequences, 29% seen once. This clonotype was observed many times. Its antigen remains unknown. Germline V lookup: CDR1 MNHNY, CDR2 SVGAGI (reference sequence). J lost 6 bases, V lost 7 bases, and 6 bases had no gene match. The CDR3 extends over 13 amino acids. Study findings and constraints: Unsorted PBMCs prevented conclusive naive versus antigen-experienced comparison.

The chain carries TRBV6-6 and TRBJ2-1, with 7 bases matching TRBD1. This TCR was sampled from a woman older than 75 in good health. Sequencing was done on a sample of blood. The CDR3 here is CASTRQGSNEQFF. The CDR3 DNA reads as TGTGCCAGCACTCGACAGGGTTCCAATGAGCAGTTCTTC.